This T cell receptor beta chain came from a study of T cell changes during pregnancy in multiple sclerosis. Looked up from germline, CDR1 is MNHNS and CDR2 is SASEGT. The ends lost 6 bases at V and 4 bases at J; junction bases unmatched: 3. This CDR3 is 15 amino acids long. The method was immunoSEQ multiplex PCR; TCRdb's version includes in-frame clones alone and lacks a portion of them. Of 35,000 to 50,000 clones detected, 80% to 90% appear once; the ten largest clones hold about 1%. The sample in question was CD4+ T cells from peripheral blood mononuclear cells, obtained after pregnancy. The chain is built from TRBV6-1 and TRBJ2-1, with TRBD2 matching 13 bases. The source of this sequence is a female donor with multiple sclerosis, enrolled in a pregnancy study. The CDR3 is CASRAGLAGYNEQFF. The CDR3 bases are TGTGCCAGCAGGGCGGGACTAGCGGGGTACAATGAGCAGTTCTTC.